This T cell receptor (beta chain) came from a study of STAT3 mutations in large granular lymphocyte leukemia. Study-level information: Canonical activating STAT3 mutations were detected in roughly half of the longitudinally sequenced T-LGLL patients.

Notes on this clone: Antigen specificity is unknown.

General observations from the study: Differing intervals and regimens complicate linking therapy response to clone burden. TCR clonotype switching after therapy occurred in about 30% of the 18 patients. Every T-LGLL patient had at least one immunodominant TCRbeta clonotype.

Sequenced by immunoSEQ multiplex PCR; TCRdb stores in-frame clones only, minus some. The table has tens of thousands of clones, roughly 90% seen once. The receptor's source is a human donor with T large granular lymphocyte leukemia. Some clones in this sample may be carry-over from other donors' samples. The sequenced sample was PBMCs.

DNA of the CDR3: TGCGCCAGCAGCTTCGAGAATGGCTACACCTTC. It is translated as CASSFENGYTF. The gene calls are TRBV5-1 and TRBJ1-2; no definite D call. V was cut by 2 bases and J by 6 bases, with 5 bases left in between. Germline CDR1 SGHRS, CDR2 YFSETQ. The CDR3 runs 11 residues.